This T cell receptor beta chain was recorded in a study of response to subunit inactivated influenza vaccine. Study-wide results and limits: The study's authors posited that every seasonal influenza vaccination enlists few new T cells.

Between the trimmed V and J ends, which lost 5 bases and 4 bases, there was a span of 12 bases. Looked up from germline, CDR1 is GTSNPN and CDR2 is SVGIG (reference sequence). The CDR3 runs to 12 residues. TCRdb passed the RT-PCR reads through MiXCR, listing each CDR3 protein once. The table shows hundreds of thousands of distinct CDR3 sequences, with less than 30% occurring only once. A word on this clonotype: Its specificity is not known.

The sequence was collected from a man between 45 and 60 years old who received an inactivated influenza vaccine. The chain recombines TRBV30 with TRBJ2-7; a weak D match, TRBD1 (6 bases). The starting material was CD4+ T cells sorted from PBMCs, obtained around 5 days after vaccination. This CDR3 reads CAWAQGWYEQYF. The CDR3 DNA follows: TGTGCCTGGGCACAGGGTTGGTACGAGCAGTACTTC. Variable domain in full (rest from reference TRBV30 and TRBJ2-7): SQTIHQWPATLVQPVGSPLSLECTVEGTSNPNLYWYRQAAGRGLQLLFYSVGIGQISSEVPQNLSASRPQDRQFILSSKKLLLSDSGFYLCAWAQGWYEQYFGPGTRLTVT.